The rows below give T cell receptor beta chains drawn from one sample of a study of T cell repertoires in cytomegalovirus infection. TCRdb used MiXCR to reprocess the reads, holding one entry per CDR3 protein. Of a few hundred thousand distinct CDR3 sequences in the sample, under 45% were seen once. The antigens these receptors bind are not known. Sequences were derived from cultured PBMCs, sampled from culture after CMV antigen stimulation. The receptors were sampled from a human donor in good health (CMV status not recorded). Some clones in this sample may be carry-over from other donors' samples. CDR3s include the opening cysteine and the closing phenylalanine or tryptophan. The order of the fields is CDR3 protein, J gene, V gene.

CASGPGQDDNYGYTF | TRBJ1-2 | TRBV12-5
CASSGPLGPVAEQYF | TRBJ2-7 | TRBV7-2
CASSLLSGAGNTIYF | TRBJ1-3 | TRBV12-3/TRBV12-4
CASSHATSGGAPTQYF | TRBJ2-3 | TRBV12-3/TRBV12-4
CATSSLAGGLTDTQYF | TRBJ2-3 | TRBV15
CASRPWTQINEQYF | TRBJ2-7 | TRBV6-2/TRBV6-3
CASGLVPAGLNQPQHF | TRBJ1-5 | TRBV12-5
CASTGPGASPYEQYF | TRBJ2-7 | TRBV2
CASSLAQVGFLGSPLHF | TRBJ1-6 | TRBV7-2
CASSFFTAGLSYEQYF | TRBJ2-7 | TRBV7-6
CASSTKRGALMGELFF | TRBJ2-2 | TRBV7-2
CASTPGTGRRNEQFF | TRBJ2-1 | TRBV7-6
CAIRAPEGSYNEQFF | TRBJ2-1 | TRBV10-3
CASSFAAVNYGYTF | TRBJ1-2 | TRBV7-2
CASSLATGEHQPQHF | TRBJ1-5 | TRBV7-2
CASSSGPRWGYEQYF | TRBJ2-7 | TRBV7-2
CASSLGTSAGTDTQYF | TRBJ2-3 | TRBV7-2
CASSYSQSRGDTQYF | TRBJ2-3 | TRBV6-6
CASSYAGLAGNHEQYF | TRBJ2-7 | TRBV5-3
CASSREGTVSVQPQHF | TRBJ1-5 | TRBV6-1
CASQTVNQPQHF | TRBJ1-5 | TRBV19
CASSYGGSREKLFF | TRBJ1-4 | TRBV12-3/TRBV12-4
CASRAVVGSNEQFF | TRBJ2-1 | TRBV6-1
CASGGQGSYEQYF | TRBJ2-7 | TRBV7-2
CASSSNRGSDTQYF | TRBJ2-3 | TRBV7-7
CASSLQYQEGGYEQYF | TRBJ2-7 | TRBV7-2
CASSADISGEAFF | TRBJ1-1 | TRBV7-2
CASSLGQILLNQPQHF | TRBJ1-5 | TRBV7-8
CASSLSGPLNEQFF | TRBJ2-1 | TRBV7-2
CASSLVYRGSNTEAFF | TRBJ1-1 | TRBV5-4
CASSPTGDNTDTQYF | TRBJ2-3 | TRBV7-6
CSAMTGEETQYF | TRBJ2-5 | TRBV29-1
CASSPNQHFNIQYF | TRBJ2-4 | TRBV7-2
CASSLGNRDRTDTQYF | TRBJ2-3 | TRBV7-4
CASSSGTASYEQYF | TRBJ2-7 | TRBV7-2
CASSLRVGVEPSQPQHF | TRBJ1-5 | TRBV7-9
CASSTPQGTDTQYF | TRBJ2-3 | TRBV19
CASIRDLDTQYF | TRBJ2-3 | TRBV2
CASSVKETQYF | TRBJ2-5 | TRBV7-9
CASSPAGSRTDTQYF | TRBJ2-3 | TRBV6-8
CASSDQGDGTDTQYF | TRBJ2-3 | TRBV6-5
CASSLGQHSPLHF | TRBJ1-6 | TRBV7-2
CASSSRVSSNQPQHF | TRBJ1-5 | TRBV7-2
CASSRTPAGQPQHF | TRBJ1-5 | TRBV4-1
CASSSYSGDPSTDTQYF | TRBJ2-3 | TRBV27
CASSPGTPGEFF | TRBJ2-1 | TRBV12-3/TRBV12-4
CASSSYRGKTFGAFF | TRBJ1-1 | TRBV11-2
CASSARDGNSNQPQHF | TRBJ1-5 | TRBV25-1
CASSQDVASPREAFF | TRBJ1-1 | TRBV4-3
CASRLNRNSYNSPLHF | TRBJ1-6 | TRBV19
CASGQTRDHEQFF | TRBJ2-1 | TRBV12-5